This TCR beta chain was retrieved from a study of cytomegalovirus exposure and HLA in healthy donors. This clone was counted between two and nine times. The CDR3 totals 13 residues. V was cut by 4 bases and J by 3 bases, with 9 bases left in between. Germline assignment: CDR1 SGHDN and CDR2 FVKESK. The primer mix had 60 Vbeta and 13 Jbeta primers. Original data processing: The count from a later analysis was 79 million or so unique TCR beta chains, some 10 million of them shared. TCRdb's copy holds only in-frame clones and misses some; the assay was immunoSEQ multiplex PCR. The V and J calls and clone size come from that table; D and trimming were worked out from the DNA. The sample lists over 120,000 clones, 80% occurring once.

This rearrangement joins TRBV14 to TRBJ1-1; D is possibly TRBD1 (6 bases). This TCR was sampled from a man aged 35 to 55 in good health and CMV-seronegative. The sequenced material came from PBMCs. The CDR3 nucleotides are TGTGCCAGCAGCCGACAGGAGTACACTGAAGCTTTCTTT. Its translation: CASSRQEYTEAFF.